This T cell receptor (beta chain) was found in a study of T-cell reconstitution after alpha-beta-depleted transplantation in children. Per the germline V gene, CDR1 is SGHNT and CDR2 is YYREEE (reference sequence). This CDR3 has 14 amino acids. The V end lost 4 bases, the J end lost 4 bases, and 14 bases lay between the germline ends. This clonotype was picked up a small number of times. Its target is unknown. During its preparation, the TCRbeta library received unique molecular identifiers. TCRdb called the PCR reads again in MiXCR, with one record for every CDR3 protein. The sample gives about 200,000 distinct CDR3 sequences, 5.5% to 7% of which show up once; 5.5% is in the top ten. Study-wide findings and caveats: TCRbeta diversity was high at day 60 in some patients (a result of surviving recipient T cells and thymic progenitors). It was reported that alpha-beta T cells came from several hundred expanded graft clones (about two months after transplant). At one year after transplant, newly produced T cells mostly accounted for T-cell counts and diversity.

The source of this sequence is a boy aged 2-15 years with acute lymphoblastic leukemia, due to receive a stem cell transplant. Specimen: PBMCs, collected before TCRalphabeta/CD19-depleted stem cell transplant. V gene TRBV5-4 combines with J gene TRBJ1-1; tentatively, D is TRBD1 (5 bases). CDR3 sequence reads: CASSPGTVSTEAFF. In DNA, the CDR3 is TGTGCCAGCAGCCCAGGGACGGTGAGCACTGAAGCTTTCTTT.